The sequence of this TCR beta chain was determined in a study of molecular identifiers for immune sequencing clone quantification. The CDR3 spans 13 residues. The germline gives CDR1 GTSNPN, CDR2 SVGIG (reference sequence). The ends were cut back, 0 bases at V and 3 bases at J, with 5 bases in the middle. This clonotype was picked up many times. Based on a CD8+CD4-CCR7+CD45RA+ profile, naive CD8 T cells were sorted. TCRdb re-called the PCR reads through MiXCR, storing one row per CDR3 protein. This sample has some 100,000 distinct CDR3 sequences, with under 20% found just once. This chain uses TRBV30 with TRBJ2-2, with D uncertain. The receptor was isolated from a human donor in good health. Some libraries in this study had Jurkat cell RNA spiked in. Source material: naive CD8+ T cells from blood, with Jurkat cell RNA spiked in. Subset of the sample: FACS-sorted CD8+CD4-CCR7+CD45RA+ naive T cells. The CDR3 here is CAWSVLDTGELFF. CDR3 bases: TGTGCCTGGAGTGTACTGGACACCGGGGAGCTGTTTTTT.